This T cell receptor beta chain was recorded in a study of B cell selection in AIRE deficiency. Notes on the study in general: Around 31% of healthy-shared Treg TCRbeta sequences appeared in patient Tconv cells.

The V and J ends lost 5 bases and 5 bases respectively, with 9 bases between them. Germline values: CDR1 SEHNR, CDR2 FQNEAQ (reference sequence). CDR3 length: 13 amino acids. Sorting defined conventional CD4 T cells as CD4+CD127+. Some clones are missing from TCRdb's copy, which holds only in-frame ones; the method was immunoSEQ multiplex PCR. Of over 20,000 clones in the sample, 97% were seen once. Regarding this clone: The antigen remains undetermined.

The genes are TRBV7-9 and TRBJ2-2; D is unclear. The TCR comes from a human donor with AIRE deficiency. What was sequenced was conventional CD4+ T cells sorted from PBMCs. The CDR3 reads CASSRHQTGELFF. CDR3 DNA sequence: TGTGCCAGCAGCCGGCACCAAACCGGGGAGCTGTTTTTT. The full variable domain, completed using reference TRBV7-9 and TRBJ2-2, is DTGVSQNPRHKITKRGQNVTFRCDPISEHNRLYWYRQTLGQGPEFLTYFQNEAQLEKSRLLSDRFSAERPKGSFSTLEIQRTEQGDSAMYLCASSRHQTGELFFGEGSRLTVL.